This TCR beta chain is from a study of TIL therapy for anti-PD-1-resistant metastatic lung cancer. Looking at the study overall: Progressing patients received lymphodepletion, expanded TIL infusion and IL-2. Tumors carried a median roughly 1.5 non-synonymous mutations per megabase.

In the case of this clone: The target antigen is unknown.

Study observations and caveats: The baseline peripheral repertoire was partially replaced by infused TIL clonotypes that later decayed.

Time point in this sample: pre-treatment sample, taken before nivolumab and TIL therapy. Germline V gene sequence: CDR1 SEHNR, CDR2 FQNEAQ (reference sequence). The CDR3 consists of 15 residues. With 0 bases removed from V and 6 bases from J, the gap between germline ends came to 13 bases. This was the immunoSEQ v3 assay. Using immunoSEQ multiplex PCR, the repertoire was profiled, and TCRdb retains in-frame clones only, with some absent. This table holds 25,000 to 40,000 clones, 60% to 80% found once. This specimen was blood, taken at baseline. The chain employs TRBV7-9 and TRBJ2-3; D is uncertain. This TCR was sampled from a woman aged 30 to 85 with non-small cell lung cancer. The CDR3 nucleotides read TGTGCCAGCAGCTTAGCTACCCCATCGGCGGATACGCAGTATTTT. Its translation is CASSLATPSADTQYF.